The next 15 T cell receptor beta chains were all read from a single sample in a study of cytomegalovirus exposure and HLA in healthy donors. The PCR contained 60 Vbeta and 13 Jbeta primers. Profiling relied on immunoSEQ multiplex PCR, and the TCRdb table lists in-frame clones only, not all of them. The sample shows some 130,000 clones, 65% to 80% of them seen only once. Source material: PBMCs. The receptors come from a man between 35 and 55 years old in good health and CMV-seropositive.

This clone was detected once. This chain uses TRBV11-3 with TRBJ1-6, with 12 bases lining up with TRBD1. The J segment lost 10 bases and the V segment lost 0 bases, leaving 1 base of the junction unmatched. Germline loops: CDR1 SGHNT, CDR2 YENEEA. The CDR3 spans 15 residues. The CDR3 is CASSLDGTGGSPLHF. CDR3 nucleotide sequence: TGTGCCAGCAGCTTAGATGGGACAGGGGGCTCACCCCTCCACTTT.

V gene TRBV4-1 combines with J gene TRBJ1-6; D possibly corresponds to TRBD1 (6 bases). Germline V gene lookup returns CDR1 MGHRA and CDR2 YSYEKL. The V and J ends lost 0 bases and 10 bases respectively, with 13 bases between them. CDR3 length equals 15 residues. CDR3 DNA: TGCGCCAGCAGCCAAGAAGGCGGGGGCTGGTCACCCCTCCACTTT. Translating gives CASSQEGGGWSPLHF.

The chain couples TRBV18 to TRBJ1-1; 8 nucleotides align to TRBD1. This CDR3 is 17 amino acids long. The V and J ends lost 2 bases and 4 bases, in that order; junction bases with no gene match: 12. Germline CDR1 KGHSH, CDR2 LQKENI. Written as DNA, the CDR3 is TGTGCCAGCTCACCAGTTGGATCAGGGGGCGCTGGCACTGAAGCTTTCTTT. Protein product: CASSPVGSGGAGTEAFF.

This clone was seen a few times. The J gene is TRBJ1-4, the V gene TRBV30; 7 positions agree with TRBD1. Germline V CDR1 and CDR2: GTSNPN, SVGIG (reference sequence). This CDR3 has 15 amino acids. Trimming took 4 bases from V and 5 from J; bases not matched to a gene: 10. The CDR3 region is CAWTFNRGINEKLFF. The CDR3, as DNA: TGTGCCTGGACTTTCAACAGGGGCATCAATGAAAAACTGTTTTTT. The full variable domain, with the rest looked up from reference TRBV30 and TRBJ1-4, is SQTIHQWPATLVQPVGSPLSLECTVEGTSNPNLYWYRQAAGRGLQLLFYSVGIGQISSEVPQNLSASRPQDRQFILSSKKLLLSDSGFYLCAWTFNRGINEKLFFGSGTQLSVL.

The V gene is TRBV7-2, the J gene TRBJ1-5, with D possibly TRBD1 on 5 matching bases. The CDR3 length is 14 residues. From germline, CDR1 is SGHTA and CDR2 FQGNSA. V shed 1 base and J shed 6 bases, with 10 bases lying between them. CDR3 in DNA: TGTGCCAGCAGCTTAGTGCGGGGGAGTCAGCCCCAGCATTTT. Translating it yields CASSLVRGSQPQHF.

The chain joins TRBV15 to TRBJ1-6; TRBD1 matches at 10 bases. CDR1 and CDR2 from the germline V gene are LNHNV and YYDKDF (reference sequence). V trimming: 0 bases; J trimming: 8 bases; junction bases outside the gene matches: 4. CDR3 length: 16 residues. CDR3 nucleotide sequence: TGTGCCACCAGCAGAGATGGAGGGACAGGGGATTCACCCCTCCACTTT. Its protein is CATSRDGGTGDSPLHF.

J is TRBJ2-1 and V is TRBV9, with 8 bases matching TRBD1. The germline V gene encodes CDR1 SGDLS and CDR2 YYNGEE. The CDR3 is 17 residues long. Germline trimming cut 3 bases from V and 8 bases from J; bases unmatched to any gene: 16. CDR3 in DNA: TGTGCCAGCAGCGGCTCCGGGACAGGTGATGTTGGGGATGAGCAGTTCTTC. It encodes CASSGSGTGDVGDEQFF.

The chain joins TRBV10-1 to TRBJ1-3; D gene unclear. This CDR3 is 13 amino acids long. Germline V gene lookup returns CDR1 WNHNN and CDR2 SYGVQD (reference sequence). Trimming took 6 bases from V and 3 from J, leaving 9 bases between them. DNA for the CDR3: TGCGCCAGCAGCGGGGATCTTGGAAACACCATATATTTT. This sequence encodes CASSGDLGNTIYF.

The chain employs TRBV4-2 and TRBJ2-7, with TRBD2 matching over 9 bases. From germline, CDR1 is LGHNA and CDR2 YNFKEQ. This CDR3 has 15 amino acids. V gave up 0 bases and J gave up 4 bases; unmatched junction bases: 4. CDR3 region: CASSQDLAGFYEQYF. In nucleotides, the CDR3 is TGTGCCAGCAGCCAAGATCTAGCGGGATTTTACGAGCAGTACTTC.

CDR3 in DNA: TGTGCCAGCACCATCGGACAGGGAGATAACTATGGCTACACCTTC. It is translated as CASTIGQGDNYGYTF. V gene TRBV28 combines with J gene TRBJ1-2; 8 bases are shared with TRBD1. The ends lost 7 bases at V and 1 base at J; junction bases unmatched: 8. The CDR3 is made up of 15 amino acids. Per the germline V gene, CDR1 is MDHEN and CDR2 is SYDVKM.

The genes are TRBV19 and TRBJ1-3, with a tentative D call TRBD1 (5 bases). Germline CDR1 reads LNHDA; CDR2 reads SQIVND (reference sequence). V lost 2 bases and J lost 0, with 11 bases in between. The CDR3 is 16 residues long. DNA of the CDR3: TGTGCCAGTAGTATACAGGGCCCTCTCTCTGGAAACACCATATATTTT. Residues: CASSIQGPLSGNTIYF.

CDR3 sequence: CASSPGVLVMNTEAFF. Here the CDR3 DNA reads TGTGCCAGCAGCCCAGGGGTCTTGGTCATGAACACTGAAGCTTTCTTT. The chain has TRBV11-2 and TRBJ1-1, with D possibly being TRBD1 (6 bases). Deletions cut 5 bases from V and 0 bases from J, with 16 bases between. This CDR3 region has 16 residues. Germline V lookup: CDR1 SGHAT, CDR2 FQNNGV.

This clone was recorded once. This sample also contains other DNA sequences that code for the same CDR3. The rearrangement uses TRBV28 and TRBJ1-5; 7 nucleotides align to TRBD1. The CDR3 consists of 14 residues. Unmatched junction bases numbered 9, after V lost 6 bases and J lost 7 bases. Germline CDR1 is MDHEN and CDR2 is SYDVKM. CDR3: CASSPDRDYQPQHF. For the CDR3, the DNA is TGTGCCAGCAGCCCCGACAGGGATTACCAGCCCCAGCATTTT.

This chain joins TRBV5-1 and TRBJ1-1; D remains ambiguous. Germline CDR1 is SGHRS and CDR2 is YFSETQ. Trimming pared 1 base from V and 6 bases from J, leaving 10 bases between. The CDR3 is 13 amino acids. CDR3: CASSLLRSPEAFF. The DNA of the CDR3 is TGCGCCAGCAGCTTGTTGAGGTCGCCTGAAGCTTTCTTT.

Remarks on this clone: Other DNA variants within this sample encode the same CDR3. The gene calls are TRBV6-1 and TRBJ2-1; 12 bases align to TRBD2. The CDR3 loop spans 14 amino acids. Germline values: CDR1 MNHNS, CDR2 SASEGT. The junction had 6 bases not matched to a gene; V was cut back by 4 bases and J by 11 bases. CDR3 sequence reads: CASSASSGRAQQFF. The CDR3 DNA reads TGTGCCAGCAGTGCGTCTAGCGGGAGGGCCCAGCAGTTCTTC.